The 20 T cell receptor beta chains given below trace back to one sample, sequenced in a study of blood T cell repertoires in COVID-19. Assay: immunoSEQ multiplex PCR; the TCRdb copy retains only in-frame clones and omits some. This sample yields over 80,000 clones, of which about four fifths are seen a single time; around 18% belongs to the top ten. Specimen: peripheral blood. Receptor source: a woman aged 80 or older with active or convalescent COVID-19.

V gene TRBV25-1 combines with J gene TRBJ2-1, with 7 bases lining up with TRBD2. From germline, CDR1 is MGHDK and CDR2 SYGVNS. The CDR3 has 14 amino acids. J was trimmed by 5 bases and V by 4 bases; bases with no gene match: 5. The CDR3 loop reads CASSASGNNNEQFF. The CDR3 coding sequence is TGTGCCAGCAGTGCTAGCGGAAATAACAATGAGCAGTTCTTC.

The chain carries TRBV18 and TRBJ1-2; TRBD1 matches 10 bases. This CDR3 is built from 14 residues. The V gene's germline CDR1 is KGHSH and CDR2 LQKENI. Unmatched junction bases numbered 7, after V lost 6 bases and J lost 6 bases. In DNA form, the CDR3 reads TGTGCCAGCTCGCCCGGGACAGGGGAAAATGGCTACACCTTC. This encodes CASSPGTGENGYTF.

The V gene is TRBV2, the J gene TRBJ2-1; TRBD2 matches 11 bases. The CDR3 sequence is 16 residues long. Per germline, CDR1 SNHLY and CDR2 FYNNEI. V trimming: 9 bases; J trimming: 0 bases; junction bases outside the gene matches: 7. This CDR3 reads CARSGTSGSSYNEQFF. In nucleotides, the CDR3 is TGTGCCAGAAGCGGGACTAGCGGAAGCTCCTACAATGAGCAGTTCTTC. The full variable domain, completed using reference TRBV2 and TRBJ2-1, is EPEVTQTPSHQVTQMGQEVILRCVPISNHLYFYWYRQILGQKVEFLVSFYNNEISEKSEIFDDQFSVERPDGSNFTLKIRSTKLEDSAMYFCARSGTSGSSYNEQFFGPGTRLTVL.

This clone was detected once. V is TRBV3-1 (or the pseudogene TRBV3-2) and J is TRBJ1-2, with 9 bases that match TRBD1. The CDR3 contains 15 residues. The J segment lost 4 bases and the V segment lost 8 bases, leaving 11 bases of the junction unmatched. Germline V lookup: CDR1 LGHDT, CDR2 YNNKEL (reference sequence). The CDR3 sequence is CASSPLGGQGYGYTF. The CDR3 DNA reads as TGTGCCAGCTCCCCCCTTGGGGGACAGGGCTATGGCTACACCTTC.

This chain links TRBV5-6 with TRBJ1-3; D might be TRBD1 (5 bases). Looked up from germline, CDR1 is SGHDT and CDR2 is YYEEEE. The germline V and J ends were trimmed by 9 bases and 4 bases, with 17 bases remaining between them. This CDR3 spans 14 amino acids. The CDR3 sequence: CATKAGSAGNTIYF. The CDR3 DNA sequence: TGTGCCACCAAAGCAGGGTCAGCAGGAAACACCATATATTTT.

The chain links TRBV7-8 to TRBJ2-1, with TRBD2 matching 11 bases. Germline V gene lookup returns CDR1 SGHVS and CDR2 FQNEAQ. Unmatched junction bases numbered 10, after V lost 0 bases and J lost 6 bases. This CDR3 has 18 amino acids. The CDR3 DNA reads as TGTGCCAGCAGCTTAGCGTTAACTAGCGGGAGTGAGAGCAATGAGCAGTTCTTC. This gives the protein CASSLALTSGSESNEQFF.

This chain uses TRBV11-2 with TRBJ2-7; weak D call: TRBD1 (6 bases). Trimming pared 3 bases from V and 4 bases from J, leaving 10 bases between. There are 13 residues in the CDR3. The germline gives CDR1 SGHAT, CDR2 FQNNGV. This CDR3 reads CASSFGQTYEQYF. In DNA form, the CDR3 reads TGTGCCAGCAGCTTCGGACAGACATACGAGCAGTACTTC.

About this clone: One end of the junction fails to match germline, which may point to a read error. V gene TRBV5-1 combines with J gene TRBJ2-7; 7 nucleotides agree with TRBD1. The CDR3 runs 13 residues. Looked up from germline, CDR1 is SGHRS and CDR2 is YFSETQ. CDR3 coding DNA: TGTGCCAGCAGCCACGCAGGGGGCTACGAGCAGTACTTC. This encodes CASSHAGGYEQYF.

The gene calls are TRBV21-1 and TRBJ2-5; the DNA was not used to check the table's D call, TRBD2. TRBV21-1 is a listed pseudogene. This CDR3 comprises 15 residues. The DNA of the CDR3 is TGTGCCAGCAGCAAAGTTCTAGCGGGAGACGAGACCCAGTACTTC. This translates into CASSKVLAGDETQYF.

The gene calls are TRBV24-1 and TRBJ1-5; D possibly corresponds to TRBD1 (6 bases). The germline V gene has CDR1 KGHDR and CDR2 SFDVKD. This CDR3 is built from 16 residues. V was shortened by 4 bases and J by 4 bases, with 16 bases between the two germline ends. The chain's CDR3 is CATSDRTTGGNQPQHF. The CDR3 bases are TGTGCCACCAGTGACCGCACGACAGGAGGAAATCAGCCCCAGCATTTT.

The chain is built from TRBV18 and TRBJ2-4; 9 bases line up with TRBD1. This CDR3 comprises 15 residues. Germline assignment: CDR1 KGHSH and CDR2 LQKENI. V shed 2 bases and J 12 bases; nucleotides not matched to a gene: 11. The CDR3 DNA reads as TGTGCCAGCTCACCAAAGACAGGGGGGGAATCTACTCAGTACTTC. Translating gives CASSPKTGGESTQYF.

V usage is TRBV12-3 or TRBV12-4 and J usage is TRBJ2-7; D is possibly TRBD1 (6 bases). V lost 5 bases and J lost 2, with 10 bases in between. This CDR3 comprises 13 residues. The CDR3 sequence: CASSRTVPYEQYF. The CDR3 DNA reads TGTGCCAGCAGTAGGACAGTCCCCTACGAGCAGTACTTC.

V is TRBV28 and J is TRBJ2-3; TRBD2 agrees at 12 bases. Germline V gene lookup returns CDR1 MDHEN and CDR2 SYDVKM. The CDR3 consists of 18 residues. Trimming took 4 bases from V and 3 from J; bases not matched to a gene: 11. The CDR3 loop is CASSSAFRLAGDTDTQYF. CDR3 DNA sequence: TGTGCCAGCAGTTCAGCTTTTCGACTAGCGGGGGATACAGATACGCAGTATTTT.

The chain uses TRBV7-8 and TRBJ2-7; D unclear. CDR1 is SGHVS, CDR2 FQNEAQ, per germline. This CDR3 is built from 15 residues. The V gene lost 1 base and the J gene lost 1 base, with 11 bases spanning the gap. Here the CDR3 reads CASSLGIGRSYEQYF. The CDR3 DNA reads TGTGCCAGCAGCTTAGGAATTGGTCGGTCCTACGAGCAGTACTTC.

V is TRBV9 and J is TRBJ1-2, with 7 nucleotides matching TRBD1. Losses at the gene ends were 0 bases for V and 8 bases for J; bases not matched to a gene: 7. Germline V CDR1 and CDR2: SGDLS, YYNGEE. CDR3 size: 14 residues. The CDR3 region has the DNA TGTGCCAGCAGCGTAGGGTCAGGGGGAAGCGGCTACACCTTC. Translation: CASSVGSGGSGYTF.

V and J are TRBV30 and TRBJ1-4, with 8 positions matching TRBD1. Trimming took 2 bases from V and 5 from J; bases not matched to a gene: 10. The germline V gene has CDR1 GTSNPN and CDR2 SVGIG (reference sequence). The CDR3 is 16 amino acids. The DNA for the CDR3 is TGTGCCTGGAGTACAGAGACAGGGGCCCCCAATGAAAAACTGTTTTTT. It translates to CAWSTETGAPNEKLFF.

V is TRBV6-5 and J is TRBJ1-6; possibly TRBD1 for D (6 bases). V was clipped by 8 bases and J by 7 bases, with 12 bases between them. CDR3 length: 13 residues. CDR1 and CDR2 from the germline V gene are MNHEY and SVGAGI. This CDR3 is CASRLRGNSPLHF. CDR3 in DNA: TGTGCCAGCCGGTTGAGGGGGAATTCACCCCTCCACTTT.

The chain recombines TRBV2 with TRBJ1-6; D is possibly TRBD1 (6 bases). Between the trimmed V and J ends, which lost 6 bases and 6 bases, there was a span of 12 bases. Germline-derived CDR1 and CDR2 are SNHLY and FYNNEI. The CDR3 length is 14 residues. The CDR3 coding sequence is TGTGCCAGCAGGCGATACAGGGTTAATTCACCCCTCCACTTT. This encodes CASRRYRVNSPLHF.

This rearrangement joins TRBV5-4 to TRBJ1-3; D unclear. The CDR3 sequence is 14 residues long. CDR1 and CDR2 from the germline V gene are SGHNT and YYREEE (reference sequence). The ends were cut back, 0 bases at V and 0 bases at J, with 4 bases in the middle. The CDR3 protein is CASSLAGSGNTIYF. The DNA of the CDR3 is TGTGCCAGCAGCTTGGCAGGCTCTGGAAACACCATATATTTT.

The CDR3 coding sequence is TGTGCCACCAGCGGGGCGGGAGTAGGGACAGATACGCAGTATTTT. Amino acids: CATSGAGVGTDTQYF. The chain couples TRBV15 to TRBJ2-3; 7 bases fit TRBD2. The V and J ends lost 5 bases and 3 bases, in that order; junction bases with no gene match: 8. Germline CDR1 reads LNHNV; CDR2 reads YYDKDF (reference sequence). This CDR3 spans 15 amino acids.